This TCR beta chain was obtained from a study of cytomegalovirus exposure and HLA in healthy donors. The CDR3 runs 13 residues. Trimming pared 4 bases from V and 8 bases from J, leaving 15 bases between. Germline CDR1 reads SGHDT; CDR2 reads YYEEEE. Data came from immunoSEQ multiplex PCR; TCRdb stores just in-frame clones and leaves some out. The table has 150,000 or so clones, 75% to 90% seen once. The sequenced material came from PBMCs. J is TRBJ1-2 and V is TRBV5-6, with D possibly being TRBD1 (6 bases). This receptor was identified in a man between 18 and 29 years old in good health and CMV-seropositive. CDR3 nucleotides: TGTGCCAGCAGCGGCACAGGGCCCTGGGGCTACACCTTC. Translated: CASSGTGPWGYTF.